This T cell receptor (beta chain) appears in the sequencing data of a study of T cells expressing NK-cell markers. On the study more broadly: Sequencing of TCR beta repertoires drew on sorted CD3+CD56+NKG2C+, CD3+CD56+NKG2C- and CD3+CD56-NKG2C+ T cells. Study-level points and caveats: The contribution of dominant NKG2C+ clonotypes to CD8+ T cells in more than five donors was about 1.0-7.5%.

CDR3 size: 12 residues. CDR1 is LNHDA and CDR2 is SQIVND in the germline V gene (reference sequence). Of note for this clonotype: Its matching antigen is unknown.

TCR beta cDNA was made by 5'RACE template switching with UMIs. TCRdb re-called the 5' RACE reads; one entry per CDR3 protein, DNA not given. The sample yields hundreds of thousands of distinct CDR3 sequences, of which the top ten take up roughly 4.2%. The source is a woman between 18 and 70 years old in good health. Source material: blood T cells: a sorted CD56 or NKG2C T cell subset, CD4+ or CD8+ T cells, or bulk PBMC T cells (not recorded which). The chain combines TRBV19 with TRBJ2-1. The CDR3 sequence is CASKTSGNEQFF.